Shown below are 9 T cell receptor beta chains from a single sample sequenced in a study of control samples from healthy donors and cancer patients. TCRdb's table, derived via immunoSEQ multiplex PCR, lists solely in-frame clones and lacks some. The sample records over 100,000 clones, approximately 90% being singletons. Sequenced sample: blood. The source of these receptors is a human donor in good health. The donor label of this sample is uncertain.

The J gene is TRBJ2-2, the V gene TRBV25-1; the D is unclear. CDR1 MGHDK and CDR2 SYGVNS come from the germline V gene. The CDR3 extends over 18 amino acids. V dropped 3 bases and J dropped 0 bases, with 17 bases sitting between them. The CDR3 spells CASSDEWAVVSNTGELFF. CDR3 nucleotide sequence: TGTGCCAGCAGTGATGAGTGGGCGGTAGTTTCGAACACCGGGGAGCTGTTTTTT. Full variable domain (outside the CDR3, taken from reference TRBV25-1 and TRBJ2-2): EADIYQTPRYLVIGTGKKITLECSQTMGHDKMYWYQQDPGMELHLIHYSYGVNSTEKGDLSSESTVSRIRTEHFPLTLESARPSHTSQYLCASSDEWAVVSNTGELFFGEGSRLTVL.

The chain combines TRBV24-1 with TRBJ2-1; 10 nucleotides align to TRBD2. V lost 3 bases, J lost 8 bases, and 3 bases stayed unmatched. The CDR3 runs to 14 residues. Germline V CDR1 and CDR2: KGHDR, SFDVKD. The CDR3 DNA sequence: TGTGCCACCAGTGATAGCGGGGGGGTAGATGAGCAGTTCTTC. This translates into CATSDSGGVDEQFF.

This rearrangement joins TRBV19 to TRBJ2-5; 10 nucleotides align to TRBD2. V shed 6 bases, J shed 5 bases, and the junction held 6 bases outside the gene matches. The CDR3 has 14 residues. Germline V gene data show CDR1 as LNHDA and CDR2 as SQIVND (reference sequence). In nucleotides, the CDR3 is TGTGCCAGTAGCCCTAGCGGGGGCCCGGAGACCCAGTACTTC. It encodes CASSPSGGPETQYF.

The V gene is TRBV28, the J gene TRBJ2-6; TRBD1 matches 7 bases. CDR1 is MDHEN, CDR2 SYDVKM, per germline. The CDR3 runs 18 residues. Trimming removed 3 bases from V and 0 bases from J; junction bases left unmatched: 8. The CDR3 nucleotides are TGTGCCAGCAGTTTTTGGGACAGCCTTATCTCTGGGGCCAACGTCCTGACTTTC. It translates to CASSFWDSLISGANVLTF.

The chain employs TRBV4-3 and TRBJ1-4; 8 bases line up with TRBD1. This CDR3 contains 14 residues. V lost 1 base to trimming and J lost 8 bases; unmatched junction nucleotides: 3. The germline V gene encodes CDR1 LGHNA and CDR2 YSLEER. Here the CDR3 DNA reads TGCGCCAGCAGCCAAGGACAGGGGTCAGAAAAACTGTTTTTT. This gives the protein CASSQGQGSEKLFF.

This chain uses TRBV5-4 with TRBJ2-2, with 7 nucleotides matching TRBD1. Germline CDR1 is SGHNT and CDR2 is YYREEE (reference sequence). Trimming removed 4 bases from V and 5 bases from J; junction bases left unmatched: 5. The CDR3 totals 14 residues. Here the CDR3 DNA reads TGTGCCAGCAGCCCGGGACAGTGGACCGGGGAGCTGTTTTTT. Translation gives CASSPGQWTGELFF.

The chain links TRBV7-6 to TRBJ2-7, with D unresolved. The CDR3 is 12 residues long. Germline values: CDR1 SGHVS, CDR2 FNYEAQ. The V and J ends lost 1 base and 6 bases respectively, with 7 bases between them. Written as DNA, the CDR3 is TGTGCCAGCAGCTTAGGAGGTGGCGAGCAGTACTTC. It codes for CASSLGGGEQYF.

The CDR3 DNA is TGTGCCAGCAGTAGTGAAGAGACCCAGTACTTC. It codes for CASSSEETQYF. The V gene is TRBV11-2, the J gene TRBJ2-5; D uncertain. The CDR3 has 11 amino acids. V lost 6 bases and J lost 3, with 5 bases in between. Germline V gene data show CDR1 as SGHAT and CDR2 as FQNNGV.

The rearrangement links TRBV18 to TRBJ1-5, with D perhaps TRBD1 (5 bases). The CDR3 loop spans 15 amino acids. Germline V gives CDR1 KGHSH, CDR2 LQKENI. Deletions cut 0 bases from V and 2 bases from J, with 8 bases between. In DNA, the CDR3 is TGTGCCAGCTCACCACCCGGGGCGGGCAATCAGCCCCAGCATTTT. This codes for CASSPPGAGNQPQHF.